This T cell receptor (beta chain) was documented in a study of early T cells in non-severe SARS-CoV-2 infection. Study information: With bulk RNA from unsorted whole blood as input, sequencing yielded unpaired chains.

Many counts were recorded for this clonotype. Attachment of unique molecular identifiers was made to individual cDNA molecules. TCRdb ran MiXCR on the 5' RACE reads and lists one entry per CDR3 protein. Of 85,000 to 90,000 distinct CDR3 sequences listed, about 14% were seen once; the top ten hold about 6%. This receptor was obtained from an adult who was a healthcare worker with PCR-confirmed SARS-CoV-2 infection or an uninfected control (not recorded which). Sequences were obtained from whole blood.

The CDR3 DNA reads as TGTGCCACCAGTGATTTCAGGCAGGAGAACACAGATACGCAGTATTTT. Protein sequence: CATSDFRQENTDTQYF. The V and J genes are TRBV24-1 and TRBJ2-3; D remains ambiguous. Germline V gene data show CDR1 as KGHDR and CDR2 as SFDVKD. This CDR3 is built from 16 residues. Trimming removed 1 base at V and 2 bases at J, with 12 bases between.